This T cell receptor (beta chain) was observed in a study of T cell responses to AZD1222 COVID-19 vaccine. Study-wide points: At baseline, seropositivity was found in only a handful of AZD1222 recipients. Clonal diversity may have been underestimated in mostly white British donors. Spike-specific TCR repertoires showed rising breadth and depth after two AZD1222 doses.

Some clones are missing from TCRdb's copy, which holds only in-frame ones; the method was immunoSEQ multiplex PCR. The sample has around 80,000 clones; about 92% are singletons. Analysis merged second doses at about 4 or about 12 weeks. The junction had 0 bases not matched to a gene; V was cut back by 1 base and J by 6 bases. The germline V gene encodes CDR1 LGHDT and CDR2 YNNKEL (reference sequence). The CDR3 is 13 amino acids. Details on this clone: The antigen remains unidentified.

Here the sequenced sample was peripheral blood, taken 28 days after the second AZD1222 dose. The chain combines TRBV3-1 (or the pseudogene TRBV3-2) with TRBJ2-3; 8 bases match TRBD2. The source of this sequence is an adult who received the AZD1222 COVID-19 vaccine. The CDR3 sequence is CASSQGGGDTQYF. CDR3 coding DNA: TGTGCCAGCAGCCAAGGCGGGGGGGATACGCAGTATTTT.